These 29 T cell receptor beta chains were sequenced from one sample in a study of neurological immune-mediated disorders. TCRdb re-called the 5' RACE reads with MiXCR, one entry per CDR3 protein. The sample contains more than 20,000 distinct CDR3 sequences, about 15% of which appear only once. Sequenced material: PBMCs. Receptors originate from a female donor with HTLV-1-associated myelopathy (HAM/TSP).

This clonotype was recorded at least ten times. The CDR3, as DNA: TGTGCAATGACCGGCCCTTATGGCTACACCTTC. Residues: CAMTGPYGYTF. This chain links TRBV12-2 with TRBJ1-2. TRBV12-2 is designated a pseudogene. The CDR3 covers 11 residues.

This clonotype occurred many times. The chain combines TRBV20-1 with TRBJ1-1; 7 bases map to TRBD1. The trim removed 8 bases at V and 7 bases at J, leaving 7 bases unmatched. The CDR3 has 11 amino acids. Germline V gives CDR1 DFQATT, CDR2 SNEGSKA (reference sequence). In DNA, the CDR3 is TGCAGTCCCCATCAGGGGGGTGAAGCTTTCTTT. It is translated as CSPHQGGEAFF.

This clonotype occurred many times. The chain links TRBV20-1 to TRBJ2-3; 13 bases line up with TRBD2. The CDR3 contains 16 residues. CDR1 is DFQATT, CDR2 SNEGSKA, per germline (reference sequence). V trimming: 1 base; J trimming: 4 bases; junction bases outside the gene matches: 5. CDR3 region: CSARGGLAGVSDTQYF. In nucleotides, the CDR3 is TGCAGTGCTAGAGGTGGACTAGCGGGAGTTTCAGATACGCAGTATTTT.

The rearrangement links TRBV20-1 to TRBJ2-3; D uncertain. Looked up from germline, CDR1 is DFQATT and CDR2 is SNEGSKA (reference sequence). The length of the CDR3 is 13 residues. With 7 bases removed from V and 1 base from J, the gap between germline ends came to 12 bases. CDR3 in amino acids: CSVPGVGTDTQYF. In DNA form, the CDR3 reads TGCAGTGTTCCTGGGGTGGGCACAGATACGCAGTATTTT.

J is TRBJ1-2 and V is TRBV2, with a weak D call TRBD1 (6 bases). CDR1 is SNHLY and CDR2 is FYNNEI in the germline V gene. The ends were cut back, 4 bases at V and 0 bases at J, with 15 bases in the middle. This CDR3 region has 16 residues. CDR3 region: CASSGDMNNPNYGYTF. For the CDR3, the DNA is TGTGCCAGCAGTGGGGACATGAATAATCCTAACTATGGCTACACCTTC.

This clonotype was seen at least ten times. V and J are TRBV5-1 and TRBJ1-2; D unclear. Trimming took off 5 bases at V and 4 bases at J, with 18 bases between the two ends. The CDR3 is 15 residues long. The V gene's germline CDR1 is SGHRS and CDR2 YFSETQ. CDR3 region: CASSTDRTWGYGYTF. The CDR3, as DNA: TGCGCCAGCAGTACAGACCGGACCTGGGGCTATGGCTACACCTTC.

This clonotype is termed medium-sized. This chain connects TRBV7-3 to TRBJ2-1; D unresolved. The V end was cut by 4 bases, the J end by 5 bases, with 9 bases between. Germline assignment: CDR1 SGHTA and CDR2 FQGTGA. The CDR3 consists of 13 residues. As DNA, the CDR3 is TGTGCCAGCAGCTCAGGACCCAACAATGAGCAGTTCTTC. This encodes CASSSGPNNEQFF.

This clonotype was picked up many times. This likely comes from a read error, as the CDR3 has no conserved phenylalanine or tryptophan at its end. The DNA is omitted, as the CDR3 cannot be located on it reliably, and the CDR3 follows TCRdb's listing. V usage is TRBV29-1 and J usage is TRBJ2-4; TRBD1 was called by the table and not checked on the DNA. Germline V gene lookup returns CDR1 SQVTM and CDR2 ANQGSEA. The CDR3 is 10 residues long, ends included. CDR3 residues: CSALGTEILL.

This clonotype was detected ten times or more. This chain uses TRBV7-9 with TRBJ2-1; 9 bases map to TRBD1. With 4 bases clipped from V and 14 bases from J, the junction kept 3 bases outside the gene matches. The CDR3 sequence is 11 residues long. Germline V CDR1 and CDR2: SEHNR, FQNEAQ (reference sequence). CDR3 nucleotide sequence: TGTGCCAGCAGCTCCGGGACAGGGAAGTTCTTC. This codes for CASSSGTGKFF.

This clonotype was observed many times. The chain recombines TRBV28 with TRBJ1-2, with D perhaps TRBD1 (6 bases). This CDR3 has 17 amino acids. The V and J ends lost 7 bases and 5 bases respectively, with 26 bases between them. Germline CDR1 reads MDHEN; CDR2 reads SYDVKM. CDR3 coding DNA: TGTGCCAGCACCCTCGGGGGGCAAGGAACTTCTGGGTATGGCTACACCTTC. Translation: CASTLGGQGTSGYGYTF.

This clonotype showed up just a few times. The chain joins TRBV5-1 to TRBJ2-7, with 8 bases identical to TRBD1. Per germline, CDR1 SGHRS and CDR2 YFSETQ. Trimming at V came to 4 bases and at J to 0 bases, leaving 9 bases not matched to a gene. The CDR3 runs to 16 residues. DNA of the CDR3: TGCGCCAGCAGCACATCCGGGACAGGTTTCTCCTACGAGCAGTACTTC. The encoded protein is CASSTSGTGFSYEQYF. Complete variable domain (other parts from reference TRBV5-1 and TRBJ2-7): KAGVTQTPRYLIKTRGQQVTLSCSPISGHRSVSWYQQTPGQGLQFLFEYFSETQRNKGNFPGRFSGRQFSNSRSEMNVSTLELGDSALYLCASSTSGTGFSYEQYFGPGTRLTVT.

This clonotype was picked up many times. The V and J genes are TRBV4-2 and TRBJ1-4; 8 nucleotides match TRBD1. Germline assignment: CDR1 LGHNA and CDR2 YNFKEQ. V shed 6 bases and J 4 bases; nucleotides not matched to a gene: 7. This CDR3 spans 15 amino acids. CDR3 residues: CASRKGQVDNEKLFF. The CDR3 DNA reads TGTGCCAGCAGGAAGGGACAGGTGGATAATGAAAAACTGTTTTTT.

In this sample, this clonotype turned up many times. The CDR3 here is CASSLFGGSYEQYF. As DNA, the CDR3 is TGTGCCAGCAGCTTATTCGGCGGTTCCTACGAGCAGTACTTC. This chain uses TRBV7-8 with TRBJ2-7, with D unclear. This CDR3 has 14 residues. The ends were cut back, 2 bases at V and 1 base at J, with 9 bases in the middle. Germline CDR1 is SGHVS and CDR2 is FQNEAQ.

Ten or more counts support this clonotype. The chain carries TRBV5-1 and TRBJ1-5, with D possibly TRBD1 on 5 matching bases. V was clipped by 4 bases and J by 3 bases, with 11 bases between them. This CDR3 contains 14 residues. Germline V gives CDR1 SGHRS, CDR2 YFSETQ. CDR3 nucleotide sequence: TGCGCCAGCAGCCTAACAGGCGACAATCAGCCCCAGCATTTT. Protein product: CASSLTGDNQPQHF.

Ten or more counts support this clonotype. J is TRBJ2-3 and V is TRBV20-1, with D possibly TRBD1 on 5 matching bases. Trimming left V 1 base short and J 2 bases short, with 16 bases between. The CDR3 has 16 amino acids. CDR1 and CDR2 (germline): DFQATT, SNEGSKA (reference sequence). The CDR3 sequence: CSARGPYAGHTDTQYF. CDR3 DNA: TGCAGTGCTAGAGGGCCCTACGCAGGGCACACAGATACGCAGTATTTT.

The chain couples TRBV27 to TRBJ2-5, with 15 nucleotides matching TRBD2. In germline, CDR1 is MNHEY, CDR2 SMNVEV (reference sequence). The CDR3 length is 17 residues. V dropped 5 bases and J dropped 0; count of bases not matched to a gene: 4. In DNA, the CDR3 is TGTGCCAGCAGTCCGGGACTAGCGGGGGGCCACCAAGAGACCCAGTACTTC. Protein: CASSPGLAGGHQETQYF.

This clonotype was counted ten times or more. The chain links TRBV13 to TRBJ2-3, with TRBD2 matching 12 bases. The CDR3 has 16 residues. J was trimmed by 2 bases and V by 6 bases; bases with no gene match: 6. Per germline, CDR1 PRHDT and CDR2 FYEKMQ (reference sequence). CDR3 coding DNA: TGTGCCAGCAGTTCTAGCGGGGGGGCTGACACAGATACGCAGTATTTT. Protein: CASSSSGGADTDTQYF.

This clonotype has more than one count but fewer than ten. The chain joins TRBV7-2 to TRBJ2-5; unclear D gene. The J call is uncertain, as TRBJ2-7 better fits the DNA end. The CDR3 covers 14 residues. Per germline, CDR1 SGHTA and CDR2 FQGNSA. The DNA of the CDR3 is TGTGCCAGCAGCTCTTCTAATGACTTCTACGAGCAGTACTTC. The encoded protein is CASSSSNDFYEQYF.

This clonotype was detected many times. V usage is TRBV6-6 and J usage is TRBJ2-1, with 11 bases that match TRBD2. The CDR3 has 16 amino acids. V gave up 2 bases and J gave up 5 bases; unmatched junction bases: 5. CDR1 is MNHNY and CDR2 is SVGAGI in the germline V gene (reference sequence). The CDR3, as DNA: TGTGCCAGCAGTTACGCTATAGCGGGGGGGCACAATGAGCAGTTCTTC. This gives the protein CASSYAIAGGHNEQFF.

This clonotype was detected many times. The rearrangement uses TRBV6-5 and TRBJ1-5; D is undetermined. The CDR3 has 13 amino acids. V lost 5 bases and J 9 bases, leaving 14 bases between the germline ends. Looked up from germline, CDR1 is MNHEY and CDR2 is SVGAGI. The CDR3 is CASSLEHIGPQHF. The CDR3 DNA is TGTGCCAGCAGTCTGGAGCATATTGGGCCCCAGCATTTT.

This clonotype was seen many times. J is TRBJ2-5 and V is TRBV7-8; the match to TRBD1 covers 7 bases. Germline CDR1 and CDR2: SGHVS and FQNEAQ. After removal of 5 bases from V and 3 bases from J, the junction contained 6 bases not matched to a gene. This CDR3 is 14 amino acids long. CDR3 region: CASSPSGQKETQYF. In nucleotides, the CDR3 is TGTGCCAGCAGCCCGTCGGGACAGAAAGAGACCCAGTACTTC.

The chain is built from TRBV27 and TRBJ2-7; possibly TRBD1 or TRBD2 for D (5 bases each). There are 14 residues in the CDR3. V was clipped by 0 bases and J by 5 bases, with 11 bases between them. Germline CDR1 is MNHEY and CDR2 is SMNVEV (reference sequence). CDR3 sequence: CASSLSRGDHEQYF. The CDR3 DNA reads TGTGCCAGCAGTTTATCGAGAGGGGACCACGAGCAGTACTTC.

This clonotype was seen many times. The chain links TRBV20-1 to TRBJ2-1; 11 bases map to TRBD2. Germline lookup yields CDR1 DFQATT and CDR2 SNEGSKA (reference sequence). The V and J ends lost 4 bases and 4 bases, in that order; junction bases with no gene match: 9. There are 16 residues in the CDR3. The CDR3 DNA follows: TGCAGTGCTAACATAGCGGGGGGGCGTCGATACAATGAGCAGTTCTTC. Translation: CSANIAGGRRYNEQFF.

This clonotype was seen only a few times. The chain is built from TRBV7-2 and TRBJ2-7, with D possibly TRBD2 on 6 matching bases. Germline-derived CDR1 and CDR2 are SGHTA and FQGNSA. Trimming stripped 5 bases from V and 3 bases from J, with 11 bases between. The CDR3 consists of 13 residues. The CDR3: CASSPRSGYEQYF. For the CDR3, the DNA is TGTGCCAGCAGCCCCCGTAGCGGCTACGAGCAGTACTTC.

This clonotype was detected ten times or more. V is TRBV2 and J is TRBJ1-5, with D possibly TRBD1 on 5 matching bases. V gave up 6 bases and J gave up 2 bases, with 11 bases separating them. Germline V gene data show CDR1 as SNHLY and CDR2 as FYNNEI. The CDR3 is made up of 14 amino acids. In DNA, the CDR3 is TGTGCCAGCAGGGATAGGGGCGGCAATCAGCCCCAGCATTTT. This gives the protein CASRDRGGNQPQHF.

This clonotype appeared many times. The V gene is TRBV20-1, the J gene TRBJ2-1; D remains ambiguous. Trimming cost V 3 bases and J 1 base, with 16 bases left between them. The CDR3 totals 16 residues. In germline, CDR1 is DFQATT, CDR2 SNEGSKA (reference sequence). The CDR3 DNA reads TGCAGTGCTAGGACGGGCCCAACAAGATCCTACAATGAGCAGTTCTTC. Translation gives CSARTGPTRSYNEQFF.

At least ten counts were recorded for this clonotype. The chain has TRBV12-3 or TRBV12-4 and TRBJ2-3; 13 nucleotides line up with TRBD2. J gave up 8 bases and V 5 bases, and 7 bases lay outside the gene matches. The CDR3 covers 15 residues. CDR3 amino acids: CASSIGLAGVGTQYF. In nucleotides, the CDR3 is TGTGCCAGCAGTATCGGACTAGCGGGGGTGGGTACGCAGTATTTT.

This clonotype was counted ten times or more. V gene TRBV4-1 combines with J gene TRBJ2-7; tentatively, D is TRBD2 (5 bases). CDR1 MGHRA and CDR2 YSYEKL come from the germline V gene. Trimming took off 1 base at V and 2 bases at J, with 9 bases between the two ends. The CDR3 spans 14 residues. This chain's CDR3 is CASSQGHGAYEQYF. CDR3 in DNA: TGCGCCAGCAGCCAAGGGCACGGGGCCTACGAGCAGTACTTC.

This clonotype was seen ten or more times. This chain joins TRBV7-2 and TRBJ2-2; 8 bases are a match to TRBD1. Trimming removed 4 bases from V and 5 bases from J; junction bases left unmatched: 15. The CDR3 length is 18 residues. The germline V gene encodes CDR1 SGHTA and CDR2 FQGNSA. CDR3 residues: CASSSPHGWQGATGELFF. Here the CDR3 DNA reads TGTGCCAGCAGCTCACCCCACGGCTGGCAGGGGGCGACCGGGGAGCTGTTTTTT.